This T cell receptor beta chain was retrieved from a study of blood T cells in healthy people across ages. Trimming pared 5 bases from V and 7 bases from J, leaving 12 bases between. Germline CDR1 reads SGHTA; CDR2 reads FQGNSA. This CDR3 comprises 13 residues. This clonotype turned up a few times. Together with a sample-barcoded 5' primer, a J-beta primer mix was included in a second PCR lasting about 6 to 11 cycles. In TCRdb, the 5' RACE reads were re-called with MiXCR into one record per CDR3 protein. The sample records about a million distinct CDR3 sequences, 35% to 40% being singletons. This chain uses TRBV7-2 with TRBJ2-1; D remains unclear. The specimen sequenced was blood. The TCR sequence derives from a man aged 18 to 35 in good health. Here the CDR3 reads CASSVETFNEQFF. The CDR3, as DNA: TGTGCCAGCAGCGTAGAGACCTTTAATGAGCAGTTCTTC.